This T cell receptor beta chain was captured by sequencing in a study of blood T cell repertoires in COVID-19 (TCRdb year 2020). For the study in its entirety: The collaborator samples originated in the United States, Italy and Spain and spanned the acute and convalescent phases of COVID-19. The prospective study material was composed of cDNA or gDNA derived from T cells, B-cell-depleted T cells, or PBMCs. Subjects who had been exposed to COVID-19, were actively infected with it, or had recovered from it provided the deeply sampled blood TCRbeta repertoires that made up the dataset. The repertoires were released in a freely available public database meant as a resource for research on the immune response to SARS-CoV-2. Samples came from the ongoing ImmuneRACE study (first 160 participants) plus 1,254 subjects from 6 global collaborators. Nearly every sample came with metadata listing a de-identified subject ID, COVID-19 status, age in years and sex. HLA class I and class II types, where available, came from metadata supplied by the sample provider rather than from assay-based typing.

Note on this clone: The target of this receptor is not known. Within one base of it there is no much larger clone, and no base qualities were kept.

The immunoSEQ Assay, a bias-controlled multiplex PCR, was used to amplify TCRbeta CDR3 regions from genomic DNA. In the authors' own workflow: Nucleated cell counts per sample were estimated from amplification of reference gene primers within the assay. To quantify the absolute abundance of each unique TCRbeta CDR3 rearrangement, sequence reads were collapsed and filtered. For each sample, productive Simpson clonality was calculated as the square root of Simpson's diversity index over productive rearrangements. The table comes from immuneACCESS by way of TCRdb, which keeps in-frame sequences with V and J called. Part of the clones is missing from these tables; in studies checked, under half for an unresolved V gene and the rest for unknown reasons. V and J calls and clone size are those listed in that table; D and trimming were worked out from the DNA. For this sample there are tens of thousands of clones; roughly four fifths appear just once. The ten largest account for roughly 3.5% of the sample.

What the research found in general, with its limitations: The quantity of clinical and demographic metadata differed by source and by participant and was supplied without curation.

After removal of 1 base from V and 7 bases from J, the junction retains 6 bases not matched to a gene. The germline V gene (reference sequence) sets CDR1 to SGHKS and CDR2 to YYEKEE. From the cysteine through the phenylalanine, the CDR3 covers 15 amino acids. Just the 45-base CDR3 DNA is kept, in frame starting at base 1. Whole blood was collected in K2EDTA tubes by collaborating institutions according to the institutions' own protocols. For TCRbeta analysis, collaborators shipped samples as frozen whole blood, isolated PBMCs, or DNA extracted from either of those sample types. The TCR was taken from a man aged 50-59 years with acute or convalescent COVID-19. Sequences were obtained from peripheral blood. The rearrangement joined TRBV5-5 to TRBJ2-4, and 9 junctional nucleotides match TRBD1. The CDR3 region reads CASSLTGTGSNIQYF. The bases are TGTGCCAGCAGCTTGACAGGGACAGGGTCGAACATTCAGTACTTC.